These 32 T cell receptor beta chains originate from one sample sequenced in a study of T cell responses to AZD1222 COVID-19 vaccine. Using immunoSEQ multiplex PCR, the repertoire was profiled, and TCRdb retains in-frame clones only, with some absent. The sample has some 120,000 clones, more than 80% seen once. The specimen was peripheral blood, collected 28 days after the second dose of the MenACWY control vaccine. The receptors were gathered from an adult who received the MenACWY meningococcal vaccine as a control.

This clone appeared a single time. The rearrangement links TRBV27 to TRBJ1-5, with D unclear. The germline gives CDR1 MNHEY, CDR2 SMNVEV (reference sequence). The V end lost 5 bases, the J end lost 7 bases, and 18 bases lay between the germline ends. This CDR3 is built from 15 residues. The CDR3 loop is CASSQWRDGPQPQHF. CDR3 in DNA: TGTGCCAGCAGTCAATGGAGAGACGGCCCACAGCCCCAGCATTTT.

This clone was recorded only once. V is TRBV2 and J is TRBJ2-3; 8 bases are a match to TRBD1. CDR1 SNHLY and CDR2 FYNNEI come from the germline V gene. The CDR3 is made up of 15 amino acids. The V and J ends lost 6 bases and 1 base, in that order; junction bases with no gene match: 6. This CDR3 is CASSDPGQGTDTQYF. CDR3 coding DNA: TGTGCCAGCAGCGACCCGGGACAGGGCACAGATACGCAGTATTTT. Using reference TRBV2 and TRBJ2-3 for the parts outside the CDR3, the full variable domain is EPEVTQTPSHQVTQMGQEVILRCVPISNHLYFYWYRQILGQKVEFLVSFYNNEISEKSEIFDDQFSVERPDGSNFTLKIRSTKLEDSAMYFCASSDPGQGTDTQYFGPGTRLTVL.

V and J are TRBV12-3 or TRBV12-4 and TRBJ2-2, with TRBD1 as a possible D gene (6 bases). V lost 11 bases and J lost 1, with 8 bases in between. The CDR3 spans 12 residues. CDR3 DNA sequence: TGTGCCGAAGGGGGGAACACCGGGGAGCTGTTTTTT. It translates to CAEGGNTGELFF.

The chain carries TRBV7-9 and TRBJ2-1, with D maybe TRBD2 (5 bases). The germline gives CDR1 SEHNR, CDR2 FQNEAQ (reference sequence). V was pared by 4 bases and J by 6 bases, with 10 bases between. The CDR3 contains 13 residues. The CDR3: CASSSGNLNEQFF. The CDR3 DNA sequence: TGTGCCAGCAGCTCCGGGAATCTCAATGAGCAGTTCTTC.

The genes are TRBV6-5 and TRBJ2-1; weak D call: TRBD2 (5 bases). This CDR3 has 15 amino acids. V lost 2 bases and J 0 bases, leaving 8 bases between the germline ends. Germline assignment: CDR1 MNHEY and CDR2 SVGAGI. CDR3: CASSYGGSSYNEQFF. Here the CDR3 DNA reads TGTGCCAGCAGTTACGGAGGAAGCTCCTACAATGAGCAGTTCTTC.

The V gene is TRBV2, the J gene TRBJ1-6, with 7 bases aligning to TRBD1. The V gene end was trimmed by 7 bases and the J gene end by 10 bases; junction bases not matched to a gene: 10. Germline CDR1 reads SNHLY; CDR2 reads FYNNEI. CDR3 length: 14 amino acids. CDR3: CASKGQGVSSPLHF. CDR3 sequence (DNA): TGTGCCAGCAAAGGTCAGGGGGTTTCATCACCCCTCCACTTT.

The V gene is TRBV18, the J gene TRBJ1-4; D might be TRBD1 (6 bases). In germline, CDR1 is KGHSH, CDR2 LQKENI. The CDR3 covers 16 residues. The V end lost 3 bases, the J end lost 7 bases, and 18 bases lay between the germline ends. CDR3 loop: CASSPIHREWGEKLFF. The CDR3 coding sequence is TGTGCCAGCTCACCGATTCACAGGGAATGGGGTGAAAAACTGTTTTTT.

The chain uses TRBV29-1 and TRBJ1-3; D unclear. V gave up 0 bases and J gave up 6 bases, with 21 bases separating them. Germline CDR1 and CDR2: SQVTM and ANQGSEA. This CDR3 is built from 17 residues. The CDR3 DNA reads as TGCAGCGTTGAAGATCGACGGGAATGGCCTGCGAAAAACACCATATATTTT. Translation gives CSVEDRREWPAKNTIYF.

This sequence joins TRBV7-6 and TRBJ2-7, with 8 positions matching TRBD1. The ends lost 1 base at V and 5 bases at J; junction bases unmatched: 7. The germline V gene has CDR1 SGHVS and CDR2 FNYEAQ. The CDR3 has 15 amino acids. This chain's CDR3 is CASSLGQGFPNEQYF. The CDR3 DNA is TGTGCCAGCAGCTTAGGACAGGGGTTTCCGAACGAGCAGTACTTC. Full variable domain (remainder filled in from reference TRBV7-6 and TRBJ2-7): GAGVSQSPRYKVTKRGQDVALRCDPISGHVSLYWYRQALGQGPEFLTYFNYEAQQDKSGLPNDRFSAERPEGSISTLTIQRTEQRDSAMYRCASSLGQGFPNEQYFGPGTRLTVT.

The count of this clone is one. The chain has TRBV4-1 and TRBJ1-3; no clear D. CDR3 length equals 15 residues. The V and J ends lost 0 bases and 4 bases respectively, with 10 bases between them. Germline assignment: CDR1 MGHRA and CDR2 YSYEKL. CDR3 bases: TGCGCCAGCAGCCAAGATGTTGGGCTAGGAAACACCATATATTTT. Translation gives CASSQDVGLGNTIYF.

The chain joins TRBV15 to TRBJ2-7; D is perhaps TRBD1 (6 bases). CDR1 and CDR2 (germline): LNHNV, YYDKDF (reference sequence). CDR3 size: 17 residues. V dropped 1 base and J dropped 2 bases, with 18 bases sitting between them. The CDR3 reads CATSRVYNRELTYEQYF. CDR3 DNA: TGTGCCACCAGCAGAGTTTACAACAGGGAACTAACCTACGAGCAGTACTTC.

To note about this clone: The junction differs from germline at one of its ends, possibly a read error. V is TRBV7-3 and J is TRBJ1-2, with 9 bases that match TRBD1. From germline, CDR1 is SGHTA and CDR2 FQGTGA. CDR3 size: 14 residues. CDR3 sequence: CASSLTGQGFGYTF. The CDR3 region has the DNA TGTGCCAGCAGCCTAACGGGACAGGGTTTCGGCTACACCTTC.

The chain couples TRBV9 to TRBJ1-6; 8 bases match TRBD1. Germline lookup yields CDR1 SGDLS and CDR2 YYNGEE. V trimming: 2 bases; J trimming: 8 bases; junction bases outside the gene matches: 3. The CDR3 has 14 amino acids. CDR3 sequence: CASSVRGQDSPLHF. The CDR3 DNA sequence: TGTGCCAGCAGCGTTAGGGGACAGGATTCACCCCTCCACTTT.

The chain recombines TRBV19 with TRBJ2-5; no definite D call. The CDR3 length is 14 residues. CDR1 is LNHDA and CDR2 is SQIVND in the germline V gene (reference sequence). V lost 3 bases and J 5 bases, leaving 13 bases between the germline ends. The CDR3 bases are TGTGCCAGTAGTATCGGGTACGGGCAGGAGACCCAGTACTTC. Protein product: CASSIGYGQETQYF.

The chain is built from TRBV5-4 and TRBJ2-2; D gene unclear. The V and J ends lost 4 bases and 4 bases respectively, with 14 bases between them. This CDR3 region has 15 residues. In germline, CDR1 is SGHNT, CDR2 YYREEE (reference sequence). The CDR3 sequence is CASSPQLTLTGELFF. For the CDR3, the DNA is TGTGCCAGCAGCCCCCAGTTGACCCTCACCGGGGAGCTGTTTTTT. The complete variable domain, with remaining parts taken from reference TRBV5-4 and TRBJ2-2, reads ETGVTQSPTHLIKTRGQQVTLRCSSQSGHNTVSWYQQALGQGPQFIFQYYREEENGRGNFPPRFSGLQFPNYSSELNVNALELDDSALYLCASSPQLTLTGELFFGEGSRLTVL.

The CDR3 reads CTSSQEVSVLAEEDNEQFF. The CDR3 bases are TGCACCAGCAGCCAAGAGGTTTCCGTACTCGCGGAGGAAGACAATGAGCAGTTCTTC. V usage is TRBV1 and J usage is TRBJ2-1; the table's TRBD2 call for D was not verified on the DNA. TRBV1 is a pseudogene segment. This CDR3 has 19 amino acids.

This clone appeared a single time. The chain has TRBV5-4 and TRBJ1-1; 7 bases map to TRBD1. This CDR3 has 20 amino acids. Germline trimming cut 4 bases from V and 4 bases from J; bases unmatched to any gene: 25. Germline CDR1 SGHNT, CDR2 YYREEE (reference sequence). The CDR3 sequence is CASSNRTDRADWLKSTEAFF. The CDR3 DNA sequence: TGTGCCAGCAGCAACAGGACAGACAGGGCCGATTGGCTGAAGAGCACTGAAGCTTTCTTT.

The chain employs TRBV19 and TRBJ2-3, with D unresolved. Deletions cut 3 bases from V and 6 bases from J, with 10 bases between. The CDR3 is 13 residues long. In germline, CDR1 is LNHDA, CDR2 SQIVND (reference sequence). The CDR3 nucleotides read TGTGCCAGTAGTATTCAGCCAGCGGATACGCAGTATTTT. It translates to CASSIQPADTQYF.

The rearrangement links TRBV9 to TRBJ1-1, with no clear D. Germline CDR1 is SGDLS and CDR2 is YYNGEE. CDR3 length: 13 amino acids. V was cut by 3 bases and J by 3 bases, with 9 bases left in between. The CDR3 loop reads CASSGPAHTEAFF. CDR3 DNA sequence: TGTGCCAGCAGCGGACCGGCCCACACTGAAGCTTTCTTT.

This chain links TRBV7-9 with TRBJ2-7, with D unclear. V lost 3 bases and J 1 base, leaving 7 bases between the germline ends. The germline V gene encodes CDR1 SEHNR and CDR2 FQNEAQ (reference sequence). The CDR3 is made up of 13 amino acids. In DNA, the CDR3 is TGTGCCAGCAGCTTTCCTCTGTCCTACGAGCAGTACTTC. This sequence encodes CASSFPLSYEQYF.

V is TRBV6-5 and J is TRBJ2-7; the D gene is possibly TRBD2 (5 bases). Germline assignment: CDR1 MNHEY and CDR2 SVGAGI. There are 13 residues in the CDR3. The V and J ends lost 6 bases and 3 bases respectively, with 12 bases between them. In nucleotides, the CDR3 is TGTGCCAGCAGCCAACCGGGGAACTACGAGCAGTACTTC. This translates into CASSQPGNYEQYF.

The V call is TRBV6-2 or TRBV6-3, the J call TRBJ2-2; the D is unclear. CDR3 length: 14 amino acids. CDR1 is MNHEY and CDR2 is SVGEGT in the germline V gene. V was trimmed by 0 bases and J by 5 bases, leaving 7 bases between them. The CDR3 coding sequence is TGTGCCAGCAGTTACTCGAGTCGGACCGGGGAGCTGTTTTTT. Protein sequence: CASSYSSRTGELFF.

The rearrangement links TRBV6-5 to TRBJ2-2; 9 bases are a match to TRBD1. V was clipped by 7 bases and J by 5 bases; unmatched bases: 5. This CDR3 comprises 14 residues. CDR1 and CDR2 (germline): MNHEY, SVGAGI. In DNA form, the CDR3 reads TGTGCCAGCAAATGGACAGGGGAGACCGGGGAGCTGTTTTTT. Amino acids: CASKWTGETGELFF.

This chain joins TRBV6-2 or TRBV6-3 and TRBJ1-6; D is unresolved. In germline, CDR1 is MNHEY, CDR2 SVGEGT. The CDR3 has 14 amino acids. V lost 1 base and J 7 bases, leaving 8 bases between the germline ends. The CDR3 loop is CASSYLAGNSPLHF. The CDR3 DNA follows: TGTGCCAGCAGTTACTTAGCTGGCAATTCACCCCTCCACTTT.

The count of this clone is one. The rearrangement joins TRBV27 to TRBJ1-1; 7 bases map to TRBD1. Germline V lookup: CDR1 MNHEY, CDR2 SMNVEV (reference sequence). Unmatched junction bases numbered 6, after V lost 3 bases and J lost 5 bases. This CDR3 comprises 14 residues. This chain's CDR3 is CASSFLRGLTEAFF. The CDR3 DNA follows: TGTGCCAGCAGTTTTTTAAGGGGGCTTACTGAAGCTTTCTTT.

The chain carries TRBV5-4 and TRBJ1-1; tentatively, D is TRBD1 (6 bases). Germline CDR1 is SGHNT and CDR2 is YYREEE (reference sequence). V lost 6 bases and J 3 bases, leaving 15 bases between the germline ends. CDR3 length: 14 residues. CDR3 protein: CASTSRGAHTEAFF. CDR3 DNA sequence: TGTGCCAGCACCTCTAGGGGGGCTCACACTGAAGCTTTCTTT.

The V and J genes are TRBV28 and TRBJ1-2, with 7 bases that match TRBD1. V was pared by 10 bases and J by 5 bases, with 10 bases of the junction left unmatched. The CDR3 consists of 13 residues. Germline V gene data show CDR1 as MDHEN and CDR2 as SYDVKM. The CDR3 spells CANGPGRGYGYTF. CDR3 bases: TGTGCCAACGGGCCGGGCAGGGGGTATGGCTACACCTTC.

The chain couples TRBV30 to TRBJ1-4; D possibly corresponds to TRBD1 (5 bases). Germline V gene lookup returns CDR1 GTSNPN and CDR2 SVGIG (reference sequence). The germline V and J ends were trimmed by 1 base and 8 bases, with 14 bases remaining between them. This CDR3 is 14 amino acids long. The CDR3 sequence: CAWSAGGGGEKLFF. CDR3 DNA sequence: TGTGCCTGGAGTGCTGGGGGGGGAGGGGAAAAACTGTTTTTT.

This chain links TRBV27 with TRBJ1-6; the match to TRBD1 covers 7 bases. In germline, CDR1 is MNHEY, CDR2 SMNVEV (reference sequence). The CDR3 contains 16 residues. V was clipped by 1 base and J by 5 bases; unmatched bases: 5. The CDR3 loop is CASSLWRQGNNSPLHF. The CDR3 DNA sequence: TGTGCCAGCAGTTTATGGAGACAGGGAAATAATTCACCCCTCCACTTT.

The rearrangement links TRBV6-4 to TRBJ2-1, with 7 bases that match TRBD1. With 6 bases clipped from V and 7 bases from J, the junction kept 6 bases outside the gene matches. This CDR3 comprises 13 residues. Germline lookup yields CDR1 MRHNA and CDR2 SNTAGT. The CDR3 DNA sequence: TGTGCCAGCAGCTTGGGGACAGAAAATGAGCAGTTCTTC. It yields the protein CASSLGTENEQFF.

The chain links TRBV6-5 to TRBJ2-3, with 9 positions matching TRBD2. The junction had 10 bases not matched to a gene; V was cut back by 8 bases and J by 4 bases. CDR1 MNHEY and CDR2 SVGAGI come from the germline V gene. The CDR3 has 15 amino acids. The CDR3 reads CASGPGTSSADTQYF. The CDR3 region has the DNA TGTGCCAGCGGCCCCGGGACTAGCTCTGCAGATACGCAGTATTTT.

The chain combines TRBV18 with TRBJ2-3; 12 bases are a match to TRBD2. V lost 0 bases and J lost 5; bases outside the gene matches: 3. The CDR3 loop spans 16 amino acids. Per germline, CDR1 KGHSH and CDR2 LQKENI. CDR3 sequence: CASSPPLAGGGDTQYF. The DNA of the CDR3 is TGTGCCAGCTCACCACCACTAGCGGGGGGTGGAGATACGCAGTATTTT.